This TCR beta chain was obtained from a study of shared clonotypes between healthy human individuals. Overall study context: The cohort had two women and a few men, ages 18 to 49.

The table lists this clone with a few counts. Researchers divided each subset's genomic DNA evenly across several immunoSEQ plates. Original handling: Junction-only sequences without quality scores came from ImmunoSEQ, so filtering differed. Produced via immunoSEQ multiplex PCR; TCRdb's table is partial and in-frame only. For V, J and clone size, that table is used; D and trimming come from the DNA. The repertoire holds roughly 500,000 clones, with about 85% as singletons. Everyone who donated was a Caucasian adult who lived in Nashville, Tennessee. Germline trimming cut 1 base from V and 10 bases from J; bases unmatched to any gene: 12. The CDR3 runs to 16 residues. Germline V CDR1 and CDR2: GTSNPN, SVGIG (reference sequence).

The TCR comes from a woman aged 40-49 years in good health. Some clones in this sample may be carry-over from other donors' samples. The rearrangement uses TRBV30 and TRBJ1-4, with TRBD1 matching 10 bases. The sequenced sample was PBMCs. The CDR3 is CAWSDIRTGGFAKLFF. DNA for the CDR3: TGTGCCTGGAGTGATATCCGGACAGGGGGTTTTGCAAAACTGTTTTTT.